The 27 T cell receptor beta chains below all came from one sample that was sequenced in a study of sequential checkpoint blockade in melanoma. Treatment meaning: randomized to nivolumab then ipilimumab (arm A) or the reverse (arm B). The protocol was immunoSEQ multiplex PCR, while the TCRdb copy is restricted to in-frame clones and leaves out a portion. The data hold fewer than 30,000 clones, with under 85% observed a single time. Sample: CD8+ T cells sorted from blood (inferred from file names), taken from a patient given nivolumab and ipilimumab in sequence. Receptor source: a human donor with melanoma.

The chain combines TRBV5-8 with TRBJ1-2; D is undetermined. V was shortened by 1 base and J by 6 bases, with 10 bases between the two germline ends. Per the germline V gene, CDR1 is SGHTS and CDR2 is YDEGEE. The CDR3 contains 13 residues. CDR3 in DNA: TGTGCCAGCAGCTTGTTAGAGAGGGATGGCTACACCTTC. It is translated as CASSLLERDGYTF. The whole variable domain, filled in from reference TRBV5-8 and TRBJ1-2, reads EAGVTQSPTHLIKTRGQQATLRCSPISGHTSVYWYQQALGLGLQFLLWYDEGEERNRGNFPPRFSGRQFPNYSSELNVNALELEDSALYLCASSLLERDGYTFGSGTRLTVV.

The chain links TRBV28 to TRBJ2-3; D remains unclear. Germline CDR1 reads MDHEN; CDR2 reads SYDVKM. The length of the CDR3 is 15 residues. Trimming took 2 bases from V and 0 from J, leaving 9 bases between them. The DNA of the CDR3 is TGTGCCAGCAGTTTACAGATCCCTAGCACAGATACGCAGTATTTT. It specifies CASSLQIPSTDTQYF.

The chain carries TRBV6-4 and TRBJ2-3; a possible D gene is TRBD2 (5 bases). CDR1 MRHNA and CDR2 SNTAGT come from the germline V gene. V lost 4 bases, J lost 0 bases, and 8 bases lay in between. There are 14 residues in the CDR3. Written as DNA, the CDR3 is TGTGCCAGCAGTGCTGGAGGCAGCACAGATACGCAGTATTTT. Encoded protein: CASSAGGSTDTQYF.

The gene calls are TRBV18 and TRBJ2-7; D ambiguous. CDR1 KGHSH and CDR2 LQKENI come from the germline V gene. The CDR3 loop spans 15 amino acids. Trimming took 6 bases from V and 5 from J, leaving 20 bases between them. CDR3 residues: CASSTVGSSLHEQYF. The CDR3 nucleotides are TGTGCCAGCTCCACTGTGGGCTCCAGCCTCCACGAGCAGTACTTC. Looking up the rest from reference TRBV18 and TRBJ2-7 gives the full variable domain: NAGVMQNPRHLVRRRGQEARLRCSPMKGHSHVYWYRQLPEEGLKFMVYLQKENIIDESGMPKERFSAEFPKEGPSILRIQQVVRGDSAAYFCASSTVGSSLHEQYFGPGTRLTVT.

The chain recombines TRBV29-1 with TRBJ2-3; 10 nucleotides agree with TRBD2. Germline V gives CDR1 SQVTM, CDR2 ANQGSEA. The ends lost 2 bases at V and 1 base at J; junction bases unmatched: 12. There are 18 residues in the CDR3. Written as DNA, the CDR3 is TGCAGCGTTGAAAGGTCCAGCGGGAGGGCCAGAGGCACAGATACGCAGTATTTT. Translating gives CSVERSSGRARGTDTQYF.

The chain has TRBV28 and TRBJ2-7, with D maybe TRBD1 (6 bases). The germline gives CDR1 MDHEN, CDR2 SYDVKM. The CDR3 is 13 amino acids. V lost 5 bases to trimming and J lost 4 bases, with 12 bases between them. CDR3 nucleotide sequence: TGTGCCAGCAGTGATCAGGGGCGGTACGAGCAGTACTTC. Its protein product is CASSDQGRYEQYF. Looking up the rest from reference TRBV28 and TRBJ2-7 gives the full variable domain: DVKVTQSSRYLVKRTGEKVFLECVQDMDHENMFWYRQDPGLGLRLIYFSYDVKMKEKGDIPEGYSVSREKKERFSLILESASTNQTSMYLCASSDQGRYEQYFGPGTRLTVT.

The V and J genes are TRBV9 and TRBJ2-1; 12 nucleotides align to TRBD2. The J segment lost 12 bases and the V segment lost 2 bases, leaving 6 bases of the junction unmatched. Germline V gene sequence: CDR1 SGDLS, CDR2 YYNGEE. The CDR3 is 14 amino acids. The CDR3 DNA is TGTGCCAGCAGCGTGAGACTAGCGGGGGCCCTGCAGTTCTTC. It is translated as CASSVRLAGALQFF.

The V and J genes are TRBV28 and TRBJ1-6; D is unclear. Trimming took 3 bases from V and 9 from J, leaving 9 bases between them. This CDR3 spans 13 amino acids. Per germline, CDR1 MDHEN and CDR2 SYDVKM. In DNA form, the CDR3 reads TGTGCCAGCAGTTTCATGCCGGGTTCACCCCTCCACTTT. Its translation: CASSFMPGSPLHF.

The rearrangement uses TRBV7-8 and TRBJ1-1; a weak D match, TRBD1 (6 bases). The CDR3 covers 16 residues. Per germline, CDR1 SGHVS and CDR2 FQNEAQ. Trimming cost V 2 bases and J 5 bases, with 18 bases left between them. The CDR3 region is CASSLSPTGYLTEAFF. CDR3 bases: TGTGCCAGCAGCTTATCCCCTACAGGGTATCTGACTGAAGCTTTCTTT.

This chain's CDR3 is CASSSLLLEETQYF. CDR3 sequence (DNA): TGTGCCAGCAGCTCCCTGCTTCTTGAGGAGACCCAGTACTTC. The V and J genes are TRBV7-9 and TRBJ2-5; D is uncertain. This CDR3 has 14 amino acids. V was shortened by 4 bases and J by 5 bases, with 14 bases between the two germline ends. The germline V gene encodes CDR1 SEHNR and CDR2 FQNEAQ (reference sequence).

The genes are TRBV7-9 and TRBJ2-7; unclear D gene. The germline gives CDR1 SEHNR, CDR2 FQNEAQ (reference sequence). The V and J ends lost 5 bases and 3 bases respectively, with 14 bases between them. This CDR3 has 14 amino acids. CDR3 sequence reads: CASSAAQRVYEQYF. CDR3 nucleotides: TGTGCCAGCAGCGCAGCTCAGCGCGTCTACGAGCAGTACTTC.

The chain joins TRBV4-3 to TRBJ2-7; unclear D gene. The CDR3 sequence is 14 residues long. V was clipped by 1 base and J by 2 bases, with 9 bases between them. Germline values: CDR1 LGHNA, CDR2 YSLEER. CDR3 bases: TGCGCCAGCAGCCAAGTCACAGACACCTACGAGCAGTACTTC. Residues: CASSQVTDTYEQYF.

J is TRBJ2-2 and V is TRBV21-1; the table gives TRBD2 as D, unverified against the DNA. TRBV21-1 is flagged as a pseudogene. The CDR3 consists of 17 residues. The CDR3 loop is CASSTAEILSNTGELFF. As DNA, the CDR3 is TGTGCCAGCAGCACGGCGGAGATCCTGTCGAACACCGGGGAGCTGTTTTTT.

This rearrangement joins TRBV11-3 to TRBJ2-1; 11 nucleotides match TRBD2. Germline V lookup: CDR1 SGHNT, CDR2 YENEEA. The V gene end was trimmed by 5 bases and the J gene end by 1 base; junction bases not matched to a gene: 4. The CDR3 totals 16 residues. CDR3 amino acids: CASSRLAGGSYNEQFF. DNA for the CDR3: TGTGCCAGCAGCCGTCTAGCGGGAGGATCCTACAATGAGCAGTTCTTC.

The rearrangement joins TRBV6-5 to TRBJ1-1; the D gene is possibly TRBD1 (5 bases). Trimming cost V 6 bases and J 5 bases, with 13 bases left between them. CDR1 is MNHEY, CDR2 SVGAGI, per germline. The CDR3 covers 13 residues. DNA for the CDR3: TGTGCCAGCAGCCCCGGGGGGAGGACTGAAGCTTTCTTT. Its translation is CASSPGGRTEAFF.

The chain joins TRBV28 to TRBJ1-1; D is perhaps TRBD1 (6 bases). Germline values: CDR1 MDHEN, CDR2 SYDVKM. The CDR3 covers 16 residues. V lost 5 bases and J lost 0, with 16 bases in between. The CDR3 region has the DNA TGTGCCAGCAGTAACGGACAGCCTCTCATGAACACTGAAGCTTTCTTT. Encoded protein: CASSNGQPLMNTEAFF.

The J gene is TRBJ2-1, the V gene TRBV29-1; the D is unclear. This CDR3 has 13 amino acids. The ends were cut back, 7 bases at V and 0 bases at J, with 10 bases in the middle. CDR1 and CDR2 (germline): SQVTM, ANQGSEA. The CDR3 DNA follows: TGCAGCGCATCGACTCCCTCCTACAATGAGCAGTTCTTC. It specifies CSASTPSYNEQFF.

This chain uses TRBV9 with TRBJ1-1; TRBD1 matches 9 bases. The CDR3 length is 15 residues. After removal of 4 bases from V and 4 bases from J, the junction contained 8 bases not matched to a gene. The germline V gene has CDR1 SGDLS and CDR2 YYNGEE. CDR3 sequence (DNA): TGTGCCAGCAGCCCTTCTGAGACAGGGGGCACTGAAGCTTTCTTT. Translation gives CASSPSETGGTEAFF.

This rearrangement joins TRBV4-3 to TRBJ2-6; 7 nucleotides agree with TRBD2. Germline V gives CDR1 LGHNA, CDR2 YSLEER. With 1 base clipped from V and 0 bases from J, the junction kept 0 bases outside the gene matches. The CDR3 length is 16 residues. The CDR3 reads CASSQGEGSGANVLTF. In nucleotides, the CDR3 is TGCGCCAGCAGCCAAGGGGAGGGCTCTGGGGCCAACGTCCTGACTTTC.

CDR3 residues: CASSVARTGELFF. The CDR3 bases are TGTGCCAGCAGCGTAGCGCGCACCGGGGAGCTGTTTTTT. The rearrangement joins TRBV9 to TRBJ2-2; D gene uncertain. CDR3 length equals 13 residues. V lost 0 bases and J 4 bases, leaving 4 bases between the germline ends. CDR1 is SGDLS and CDR2 is YYNGEE in the germline V gene.

The chain uses TRBV7-6 and TRBJ2-2, with D perhaps TRBD2 (7 bases). With 3 bases removed from V and 6 bases from J, the gap between germline ends came to 11 bases. Germline V gene data show CDR1 as SGHVS and CDR2 as FNYEAQ. The CDR3 runs 14 residues. Here the CDR3 reads CASSLGGLAGELFF. The CDR3 DNA reads as TGTGCCAGCAGCTTGGGGGGGCTCGCCGGGGAGCTGTTTTTT.

The rearrangement links TRBV7-9 to TRBJ1-1; 8 nucleotides line up with TRBD1. The germline V gene has CDR1 SEHNR and CDR2 FQNEAQ (reference sequence). V shed 3 bases and J 6 bases; nucleotides not matched to a gene: 15. This CDR3 spans 17 amino acids. The chain's CDR3 is CASSFFWTGSRFAEAFF. In DNA, the CDR3 is TGTGCCAGCAGCTTTTTTTGGACAGGGTCCCGTTTTGCTGAAGCTTTCTTT.

The CDR3 DNA is TGTGCCAGCAGCAGCAGGAGGGCCGTTGCTAGTCAAGAGACCCAGTACTTC. Its translation is CASSSRRAVASQETQYF. This sequence joins TRBV21-1 and TRBJ2-5; TRBD2, the D gene given by the table, was not confirmed from the DNA. TRBV21-1 is classified as a pseudogene. This CDR3 spans 17 amino acids.

CDR3 DNA sequence: TGTGCCAGCAGCTTGGGGATCCAGGGATTTGGCAATCAGCCCCAGCATTTT. This gives the protein CASSLGIQGFGNQPQHF. J is TRBJ1-5 and V is TRBV5-6, with a weak D call TRBD1 (5 bases). The V end was cut by 0 bases, the J end by 2 bases, with 15 bases between. The CDR3 totals 17 residues. CDR1 and CDR2 (germline): SGHDT, YYEEEE. Full variable domain (rest looked up from reference TRBV5-6 and TRBJ1-5): DAGVTQSPTHLIKTRGQQVTLRCSPKSGHDTVSWYQQALGQGPQFIFQYYEEEERQRGNFPDRFSGHQFPNYSSELNVNALLLGDSALYLCASSLGIQGFGNQPQHFGDGTRLSIL.

The chain has TRBV15 and TRBJ1-6; the match to TRBD1 covers 7 bases. V was pared by 1 base and J by 8 bases, with 2 bases of the junction left unmatched. Germline values: CDR1 LNHNV, CDR2 YYDKDF (reference sequence). The CDR3 spans 14 residues. CDR3 nucleotides: TGTGCCACCAGCAGAGTACAGGGGTATTCACCCCTCCACTTT. This translates into CATSRVQGYSPLHF. The variable domain in full, completed from reference TRBV15 and TRBJ1-6, reads DAMVIQNPRYQVTQFGKPVTLSCSQTLNHNVMYWYQQKSSQAPKLLFHYYDKDFNNEADTPDNFQSRRPNTSFCFLDIRSPGLGDTAMYLCATSRVQGYSPLHFGNGTRLTVT.

V gene TRBV4-3 combines with J gene TRBJ2-7; D is perhaps TRBD1 (6 bases). Trimming took off 3 bases at V and 7 bases at J, with 16 bases between the two ends. The CDR3 spans 14 residues. Germline V lookup: CDR1 LGHNA, CDR2 YSLEER. Here the CDR3 reads CASSQVTGRGEQYF. CDR3 DNA: TGCGCCAGCAGCCAGGTTACAGGGCGAGGTGAGCAGTACTTC.

The chain joins TRBV4-2 to TRBJ2-7; the match to TRBD1 covers 8 bases. The CDR3 sequence is 14 residues long. Trimming removed 1 base from V and 2 bases from J; junction bases left unmatched: 1. Germline loops: CDR1 LGHNA, CDR2 YNFKEQ. This chain's CDR3 is CASSQGTGPYEQYF. CDR3 coding DNA: TGTGCCAGCAGCCAAGGGACAGGGCCCTACGAGCAGTACTTC.